This TCR beta chain came from a study of blood T cell repertoires in COVID-19. Study summary: Sample material is recorded as cDNA or gDNA derived from T cells, B-cell-depleted T cells, or PBMCs.

Using immunoSEQ multiplex PCR, the repertoire was profiled, and TCRdb retains in-frame clones only, with some absent. The sample consists of approximately 210,000 clones, 81% of them appearing once. The CDR3 has 15 amino acids. Unmatched junction bases numbered 8, after V lost 6 bases and J lost 1 base. Germline loops: CDR1 LNHDA, CDR2 SQIVND (reference sequence). The receptor was isolated from a woman aged 50 to 60 with acute COVID-19. The sequenced material came from PBMCs or T cells enriched from blood (not recorded which). The chain recombines TRBV19 with TRBJ2-5, with 7 bases that match TRBD1. The chain's CDR3 is CASRRAGTAQETQYF. Here the CDR3 DNA reads TGTGCCAGTAGGAGAGCCGGGACAGCCCAAGAGACCCAGTACTTC.